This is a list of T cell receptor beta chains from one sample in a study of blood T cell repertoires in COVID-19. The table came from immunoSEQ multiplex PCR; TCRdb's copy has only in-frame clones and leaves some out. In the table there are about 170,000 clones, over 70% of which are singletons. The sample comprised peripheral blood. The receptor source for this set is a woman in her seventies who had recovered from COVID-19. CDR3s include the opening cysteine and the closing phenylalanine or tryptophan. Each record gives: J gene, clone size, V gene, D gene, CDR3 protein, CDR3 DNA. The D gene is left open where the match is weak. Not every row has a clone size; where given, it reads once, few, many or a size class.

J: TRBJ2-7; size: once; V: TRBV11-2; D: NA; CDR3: CASSWGLSSYEQYF; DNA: TGTGCCAGCAGCTGGGGACTTTCCTCCTACGAGCAGTACTTC
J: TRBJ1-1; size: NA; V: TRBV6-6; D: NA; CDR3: CASSRPESGNTEAFF; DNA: TGTGCCAGCAGTCGCCCAGAGTCGGGGAACACTGAAGCTTTCTTT
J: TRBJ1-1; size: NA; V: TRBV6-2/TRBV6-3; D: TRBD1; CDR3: CASSYWAGGVGTEAFF; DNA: TGTGCCAGCAGTTACTGGGCAGGGGGCGTTGGCACTGAAGCTTTCTTT
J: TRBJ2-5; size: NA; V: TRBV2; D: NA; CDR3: CASSDVAGETQYF; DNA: TGTGCCAGCAGTGATGTGGCGGGGGAGACCCAGTACTTC
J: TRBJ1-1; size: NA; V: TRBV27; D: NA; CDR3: CASSLRGTTEKAFF; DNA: TGTGCCAGCAGTTTAAGGGGGACGACGGAGAAGGCTTTCTTT
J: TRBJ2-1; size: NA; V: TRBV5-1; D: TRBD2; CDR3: CASSLEGLAGYNEQFF; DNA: TGCGCCAGCAGCTTGGAGGGCCTAGCGGGTTACAATGAGCAGTTCTTC
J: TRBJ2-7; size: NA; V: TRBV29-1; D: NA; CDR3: CSAVGGGIPYEQYF; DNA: TGCAGCGCCGTAGGGGGGGGCATACCATACGAGCAGTACTTC
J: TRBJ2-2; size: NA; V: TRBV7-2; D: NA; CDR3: CASSWDSGELFF; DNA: TGTGCCAGCAGCTGGGACTCCGGGGAGCTGTTTTTT
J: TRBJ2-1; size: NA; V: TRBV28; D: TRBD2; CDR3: CASSATSGRAYNEQFF; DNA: TGTGCCAGCAGTGCAACTAGCGGGAGGGCCTACAATGAGCAGTTCTTC
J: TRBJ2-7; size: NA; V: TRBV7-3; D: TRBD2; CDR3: CASSSSAGSSYEQYF; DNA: TGTGCCAGCAGCTCCTCAGCGGGGAGCTCCTACGAGCAGTACTTC
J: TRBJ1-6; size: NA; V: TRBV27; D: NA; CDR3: CASSPLGPRGSPLHF; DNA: TGTGCCAGCAGTCCCCTAGGACCCAGGGGTTCACCCCTCCACTTT
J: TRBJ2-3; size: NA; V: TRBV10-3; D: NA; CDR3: CAIGETRGRPAANF; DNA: TGTGCCATCGGGGAGACTAGAGGGCGTCCCGCGGCCAATTTT
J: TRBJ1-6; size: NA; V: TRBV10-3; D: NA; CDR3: CAVSGAAYNSPLHF; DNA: TGTGCCGTATCAGGGGCGGCCTATAATTCACCCCTCCACTTT
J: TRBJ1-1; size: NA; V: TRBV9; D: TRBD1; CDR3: CASSPRTGLNTEAFF; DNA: TGTGCCAGCAGCCCCAGGACAGGGTTGAACACTGAAGCTTTCTTT
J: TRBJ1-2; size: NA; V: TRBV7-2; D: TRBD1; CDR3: CASSPADRGGTF; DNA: TGTGCCAGCAGCCCGGCGGACAGGGGGGGTACCTTC
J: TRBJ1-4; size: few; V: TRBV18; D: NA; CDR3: CASSSDSANEKLFF; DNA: TGTGCCAGCTCCTCAGACAGTGCTAATGAAAAACTGTTTTTT
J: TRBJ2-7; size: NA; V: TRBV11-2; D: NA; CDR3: CASSLDREGPYEQYF; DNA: TGTGCCAGCAGCTTAGATCGGGAAGGCCCCTACGAGCAGTACTTC
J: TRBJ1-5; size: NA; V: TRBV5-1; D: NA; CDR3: CASSLVGGSDQPQHF; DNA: TGCGCCAGCAGCTTGGTGGGGGGGAGCGATCAGCCCCAGCATTTT
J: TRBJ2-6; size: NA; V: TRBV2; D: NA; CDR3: CASSALGPEANVLTF; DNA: TGTGCCAGCAGTGCCCTGGGGCCGGAGGCCAACGTCCTGACTTTC
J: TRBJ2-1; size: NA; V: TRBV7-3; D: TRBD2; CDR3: CASSILAGEYNEQFF; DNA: TGTGCCAGCAGCATCTTAGCGGGAGAGTACAATGAGCAGTTCTTC
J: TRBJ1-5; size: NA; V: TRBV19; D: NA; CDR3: CASSIRLRGNQPQHF; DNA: TGTGCCAGTAGTATAAGATTACGGGGCAATCAGCCCCAGCATTTT
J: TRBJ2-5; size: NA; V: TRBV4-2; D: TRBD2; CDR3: CASSQETSGLQETQYF; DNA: TGTGCCAGCAGCCAAGAGACTAGCGGGCTCCAAGAGACCCAGTACTTC
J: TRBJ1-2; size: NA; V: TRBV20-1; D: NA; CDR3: CSAHRGYTF; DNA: TGCAGTGCACACAGGGGCTACACCTTC
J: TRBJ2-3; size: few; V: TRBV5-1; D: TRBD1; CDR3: CASSSGQGTDTQYF; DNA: TGCGCCAGCAGCTCCGGACAGGGAACAGATACGCAGTATTTT
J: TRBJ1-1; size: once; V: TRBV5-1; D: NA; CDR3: CASSSNRVRNTEAFF; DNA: TGCGCCAGCAGCTCAAACAGGGTGCGTAACACTGAAGCTTTCTTT
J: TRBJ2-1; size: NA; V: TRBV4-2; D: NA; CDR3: CASSQEAALSSYNEQFF; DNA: TGTGCCAGCAGCCAAGAGGCTGCCTTAAGCTCCTACAATGAGCAGTTCTTC
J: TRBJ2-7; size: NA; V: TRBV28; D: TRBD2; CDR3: CASSFAGGSYEQYF; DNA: TGTGCCAGCAGTTTCGCGGGGGGCTCCTACGAGCAGTACTTC
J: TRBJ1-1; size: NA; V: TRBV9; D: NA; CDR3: CASSPPGGGQQAFF; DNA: TGTGCCAGCAGCCCCCCCGGGGGTGGCCAACAAGCTTTCTTT
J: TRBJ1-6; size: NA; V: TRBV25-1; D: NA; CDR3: CASSELQGDNSPLHF; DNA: TGTGCCAGCAGTGAGTTACAGGGAGATAATTCACCCCTCCACTTT
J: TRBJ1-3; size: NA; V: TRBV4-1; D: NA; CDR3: CASSQDRGGWGNTIYF; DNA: TGCGCCAGCAGCCAAGATCGGGGGGGCTGGGGAAACACCATATATTTT
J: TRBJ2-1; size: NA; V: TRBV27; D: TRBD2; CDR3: CASSFSGRVSYNEQFF; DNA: TGTGCCAGCAGTTTCAGCGGGAGGGTCTCCTACAATGAGCAGTTCTTC
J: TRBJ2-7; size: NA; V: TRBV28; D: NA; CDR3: CASSFGRVQYF; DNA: TGTGCCAGCAGTTTTGGTAGAGTACAGTACTTC
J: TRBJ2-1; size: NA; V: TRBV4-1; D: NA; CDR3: CASSQSREPPQFF; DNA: TGCGCCAGCAGCCAATCACGGGAGCCGCCGCAGTTCTTC
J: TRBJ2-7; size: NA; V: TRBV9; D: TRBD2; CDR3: CASSEGLAGASYEQYF; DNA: TGTGCCAGCAGCGAGGGACTAGCGGGAGCGTCCTACGAGCAGTACTTC
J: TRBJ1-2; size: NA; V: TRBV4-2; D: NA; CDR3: CASSQDGAGGNGYTF; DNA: TGTGCCAGCAGCCAAGATGGGGCAGGTGGGAATGGCTACACCTTC
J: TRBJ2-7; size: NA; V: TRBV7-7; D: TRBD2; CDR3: CASSLGEGGTYEQYF; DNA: TGTGCTAGCAGCTTAGGGGAGGGTGGGACCTACGAGCAGTACTTC
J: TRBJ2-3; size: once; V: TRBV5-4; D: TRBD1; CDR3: CASSPPGTGSTDTQYF; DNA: TGTGCCAGCAGCCCCCCCGGGACAGGGTCAACAGATACGCAGTATTTT
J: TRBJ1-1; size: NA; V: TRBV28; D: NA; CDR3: CASSLLRGGGSTEAFF; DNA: TGTGCCAGCAGTTTACTCAGGGGCGGGGGAAGCACTGAAGCTTTCTTT
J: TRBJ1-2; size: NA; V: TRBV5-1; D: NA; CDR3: CASSLDQNYGYTF; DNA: TGCGCCAGCAGCTTGGATCAGAACTATGGCTACACCTTC
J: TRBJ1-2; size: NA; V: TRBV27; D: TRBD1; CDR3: CASSLSGGGFTF; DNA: TGTGCCAGCAGTTTATCAGGGGGCGGGTTCACCTTC
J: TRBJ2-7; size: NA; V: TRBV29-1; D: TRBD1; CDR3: CSVELQGLTYEQYF; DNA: TGCAGCGTTGAATTACAGGGGCTAACCTACGAGCAGTACTTC
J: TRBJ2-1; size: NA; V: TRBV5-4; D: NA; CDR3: CASSLELVGEQFF; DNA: TGTGCCAGCAGCTTGGAGCTAGTTGGTGAGCAGTTCTTC
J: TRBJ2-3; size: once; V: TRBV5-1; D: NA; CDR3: CASSPGTSTDTQYF; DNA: TGCGCCAGCAGCCCAGGGACTAGCACAGATACGCAGTATTTT
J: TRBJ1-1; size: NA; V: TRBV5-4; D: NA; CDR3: CASSGRGTEAFF; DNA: TGTGCCAGCAGCGGGCGGGGGACTGAAGCTTTCTTT
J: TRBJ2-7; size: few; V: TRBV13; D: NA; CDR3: CASSPRQGGRNEQYF; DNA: TGTGCCAGCAGCCCACGACAGGGTGGGAGGAACGAGCAGTACTTC
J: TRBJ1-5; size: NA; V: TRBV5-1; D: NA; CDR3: CASSPGHQSNQPQHF; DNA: TGCGCCAGCAGCCCGGGACACCAGAGCAATCAGCCCCAGCATTTT
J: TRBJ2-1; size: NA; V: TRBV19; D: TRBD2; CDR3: CASSIDLAGVANEQFF; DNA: TGTGCCAGTAGTATAGATTTAGCGGGAGTAGCCAATGAGCAGTTCTTC
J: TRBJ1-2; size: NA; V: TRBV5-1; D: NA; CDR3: CASSLGTAGYTF; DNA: TGCGCCAGCAGCTTGGGGACAGCCGGCTACACCTTC
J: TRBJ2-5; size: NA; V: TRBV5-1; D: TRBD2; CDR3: CASSPAGGPQETQYF; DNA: TGCGCCAGCAGCCCAGCGGGGGGCCCTCAAGAGACCCAGTACTTC
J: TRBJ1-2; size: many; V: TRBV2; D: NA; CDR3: CASSERGSPSYGYTF; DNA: TGTGCCAGCAGTGAACGCGGCAGTCCCTCCTATGGCTACACCTTC
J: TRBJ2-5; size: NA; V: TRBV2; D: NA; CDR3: CASTLGGADQETQYF; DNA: TGTGCCAGCACTCTAGGGGGGGCGGACCAAGAGACCCAGTACTTC
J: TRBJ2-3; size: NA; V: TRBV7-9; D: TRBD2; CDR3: CASSLRIAGGETQYF; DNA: TGTGCCAGCAGCTTGCGCATAGCGGGAGGGGAGACGCAGTATTTT
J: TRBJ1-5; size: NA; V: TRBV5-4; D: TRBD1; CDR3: CASSPRTGPQRAPGNQPQHF; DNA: TGTGCCAGCAGCCCCAGGACAGGGCCACAAAGGGCCCCGGGCAATCAGCCCCAGCATTTT
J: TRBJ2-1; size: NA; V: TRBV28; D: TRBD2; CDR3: CASSLWASGSTEQFF; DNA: TGTGCCAGCAGTTTATGGGCTAGCGGGAGTACTGAGCAGTTCTTC